This T cell receptor (beta chain) was retrieved from a study of brain T cells in children with intractable seizures. The trim removed 4 bases at V and 1 base at J, leaving 5 bases unmatched. The CDR3 is 15 residues long. In germline, CDR1 is SGHRS, CDR2 YFSETQ. Study-wide points: Viral specificity was inferred only from CDR3 similarity; HCMV serostatus was unknown.

Note on this clone: Antigen: not known.

Method: immunoSEQ multiplex PCR; TCRdb's copy keeps in-frame clones and lacks some. Of roughly 80,000 clones listed, roughly 89% are singletons. Sequencing was limited to surgery cases with top T cell transcript signatures in brain tissue. Before surgery, patients took at least one anti-epileptic drug. Sequenced material: peripheral blood, taken at surgery. The origin of this receptor is a girl aged 2-15 years with Rasmussen encephalitis and intractable seizures. This chain links TRBV5-1 with TRBJ1-1; TRBD1 aligns across 9 bases. The CDR3 nucleotides read TGCGCCAGCAGCGTCTCACAGGGGGCGAACACTGAAGCTTTCTTT. This codes for CASSVSQGANTEAFF.